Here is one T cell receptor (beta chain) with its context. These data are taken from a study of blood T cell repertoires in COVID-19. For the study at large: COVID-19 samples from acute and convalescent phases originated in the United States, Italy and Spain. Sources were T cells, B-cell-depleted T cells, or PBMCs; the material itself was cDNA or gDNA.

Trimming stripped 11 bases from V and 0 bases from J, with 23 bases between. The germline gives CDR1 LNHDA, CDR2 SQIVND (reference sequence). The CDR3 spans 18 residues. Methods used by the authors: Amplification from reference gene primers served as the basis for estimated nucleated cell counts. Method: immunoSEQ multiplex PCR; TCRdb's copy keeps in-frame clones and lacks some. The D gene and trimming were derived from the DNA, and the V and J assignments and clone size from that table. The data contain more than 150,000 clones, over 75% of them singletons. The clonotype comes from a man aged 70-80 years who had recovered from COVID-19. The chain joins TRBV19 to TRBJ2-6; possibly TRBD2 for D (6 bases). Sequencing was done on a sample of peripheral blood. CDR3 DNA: TGTGCCGCCTTGGGGGACGGGACGGGGGACTCTGGGGCCAACGTCCTGACTTTC. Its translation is CAALGDGTGDSGANVLTF.